This TCR beta chain was profiled in a study of T cell responses to AZD1222 COVID-19 vaccine. The method was immunoSEQ multiplex PCR; TCRdb's version includes in-frame clones alone and lacks a portion of them. The table includes 90,000 to 150,000 clones, about 82% detected once. In this sample, this clone turned up once. Its antigen is unknown. Findings and limits, study-wide: The donors showed a predominance of white British ancestry and of females, with possible underestimation of clonal diversity. Reports say nearly half of spike-specific TCRs go after unmutated variant regions. Spike-specific TCRs gained breadth and depth after people received two AZD1222 doses.

The CDR3 loop spans 14 amino acids. CDR1 and CDR2 from the germline V gene are DFQATT and SNEGSKA (reference sequence). After removal of 3 bases from V and 3 bases from J, the junction contained 3 bases not matched to a gene. The material sequenced was peripheral blood, taken 28 days after the second AZD1222 dose. The rearrangement uses TRBV20-1 and TRBJ2-3; TRBD2 matches 10 bases. The sequence came from an adult who received the AZD1222 COVID-19 vaccine. Here the CDR3 reads CSASPGLATDTQYF. The DNA of the CDR3 is TGCAGTGCTAGTCCGGGACTAGCGACAGATACGCAGTATTTT.